A selection of T cell receptor beta chains follows, all from one sample in a study of HIV-infected children after antiretroviral therapy interruption. TCRdb itself ran the 3' RACE reads through MiXCR, one entry per CDR3 protein. The sample has over 15,000 distinct CDR3 sequences; roughly 3.4% are singletons. The specimen was CD45RA+ CD4+ T cells from PBMCs, collected from a donor given antiretroviral therapy, either interrupted or continuous. Receptors originate from a child aged 2 to 17 with HIV. Each CDR3 is given with its conserved first and last residue. The D gene is left open where the match is weak. Clone size is given as once, few, many, or a class for an expanded clone.

D	V	size	J	DNA	CDR3
NA	TRBV7-2	many	TRBJ2-2	TGTGCCAGCAGCTTAAGCCGGTTCGCCGGGGAGCTGTTTTTT	CASSLSRFAGELFF
NA	TRBV12-3/TRBV12-4	medium-sized	TRBJ1-1	TGTGCCAGCAGCGCCACCGGACCGAACACTGAAGCTTTCTTT	CASSATGPNTEAFF
NA	TRBV20-1	many	TRBJ1-1	TGCAGTGCTAGAGAGGGGGCGAGAACTGAAGCTTTCTTT	CSAREGARTEAFF
TRBD1	TRBV28	many	TRBJ2-1	TGTGCTAGCAGTCCATCCGGGACAGGGAACTATGCTGAGCAGTTCTTC	CASSPSGTGNYAEQFF
NA	TRBV10-3	many	TRBJ1-5	TGTGCCATCAGACAACAGGGTGGCAATCAGCCCCAGCATTTT	CAIRQQGGNQPQHF
NA	TRBV7-2	many	TRBJ1-5	TGTGCCAGCAGCTTGCGGGGGCGGGGAGGCAATCAGCCCCAGCATTTT	CASSLRGRGGNQPQHF
NA	TRBV7-3	few	TRBJ2-6	TGTGCCAGCAGCCCTCTTAGCCACCCCTCTGGGGCCAACGTCCTGACTTTC	CASSPLSHPSGANVLTF
TRBD1	TRBV6-1	many	TRBJ1-4	TGTGCCAGCAGTTCCGGGACAGAGAGGGATGAAAAACTGTTTTTT	CASSSGTERDEKLFF
TRBD1	TRBV12-3/TRBV12-4	many	TRBJ2-2	TGTGCCAGGCGACAGGGGGCCACCGGGGAGCTGTTTTTT	CARRQGATGELFF
NA	TRBV19	many	TRBJ1-4	TGTGCCAGTACCCCCGCGGGACTTAGCGAAAAACTGTTTTTT	CASTPAGLSEKLFF
NA	TRBV12-3/TRBV12-4	many	TRBJ2-1	TGTGCCAGCAGTTTCGGCGAGCAGTTCTTC	CASSFGEQFF